The rows below give T cell receptor beta chains drawn from one sample of a study of neoadjuvant anti-PD-1 for oral cavity cancer. Libraries were prepared by immunoSEQ multiplex PCR; TCRdb keeps only in-frame clonotypes and omits some of them. The data contain about 20,000 clones, about 65% of them singletons. This sample comprised PBMCs, obtained before nivolumab (anti-PD-1) treatment. The receptors come from a person aged 35-79 years with oral cavity squamous cell carcinoma. The CDR3 runs from the conserved cysteine through the conserved F or W.

>TRBV6-5
CASSLGTGLPDTQYF
>TRBV28
CASSLPGQGMEQYF
>TRBV5-6
CASSKIGGYGYTF
>TRBV29-1
CSVGGQGSYEQYF
>TRBV19
CASSPRRGAEAFF
>TRBV7-6
CASSLGGQSQETQYF
>TRBV30
CAWGAAFDEQFF
>TRBV13
CASSSSYSGNEQFF
>TRBV6-5
CASSSGAANSYEQYF
>TRBV6-5
CASSGTGNTYEQYF
>TRBV7-2
CASSSSAGLAGVHEQYF
>TRBV6-1
CASSLGLAGPYEQYF
>TRBV10-2
CASRRTGLGLYEQYF
>TRBV5-1
CASSKDGLGQGLAGELFF
>TRBV5-1
CASSFSAGTGTYEQYF
>TRBV6-6
CASTEGVSTDTQYF
>TRBV7-9
CASSGSTGNTEAFF
>TRBV28
CASSLAENQPQHF
>TRBV5-1
CASSLRGGPMNTEAFF
>TRBV27
CASSISGRAVFDGELFF
>TRBV19
CASSGGGSYNQPQHF
>TRBV7-8
CASSPRGSFSTDTQYF
>TRBV29-1
CSVDGSYGGELFF
>TRBV2
CASSAGTRLGQFF
>TRBV28
CASSFPLTSGELFF
>TRBV28
CASRRIGTGKFKNTEAFF
>TRBV19
CASSISTYPAEQYF
>TRBV19
CASSPRRGESNQPQHF
>TRBV11-2
CASSFQSGELFF
>TRBV9
CASSPRQGMLSTGELFF
>TRBV30
CAWSPGGENNEQFF
>TRBV2
CASSPGPLYEQYF
>TRBV6-6
CASSYYSNQPQHF
>TRBV6-1
CASSHGTVSNQPQHF
>TRBV7-2
CASSLRDSGNTIYF
>TRBV29-1
CSVERWDRGLTDTQYF
>TRBV30
CAWSEAQAGDTEAFF
>TRBV29-1
CSVPGLNTEAFF
>TRBV5-5
CASSLTEGSNQPQHF
>TRBV19
CASSILAGVGEQYF
>TRBV10-3
CAIRKTEAYEQYF
>TRBV7-6
CASSKEGLAGRPGELFF
>TRBV30
CAWSVQESQKLFF
>TRBV28
CASSPPTGELFF
>TRBV19
CASSISGTPRETQYF
>TRBV9
CASSGGQGLADTQYF
>TRBV9
CARSYPRGYTF
>TRBV30
CAWSVRSRMGGVSETQYF
>TRBV19
CATLQYTEAFF
>TRBV6-5
CASSPEPYEQYF
>TRBV10-3
CAISRGRGETQYF
>TRBV5-8
CASSRTGTTNEQFF
>TRBV11-1
CASSSSSNQPQHF